The 21 T cell receptor beta chains presented below share a single source sample, sequenced in a study of T cell repertoires in cytomegalovirus infection. MiXCR was run by TCRdb on the reads, yielding one entry per CDR3 protein. The sample yields approximately 320,000 distinct CDR3 sequences, 9.5% seen once. Sequences were obtained from PBMCs. These receptors originate from a human donor in good health (CMV status not recorded). Some clones in this sample may be carry-over from other donors' samples.

This clonotype was picked up many times. The chain is built from TRBV7-9 and TRBJ2-5, with D possibly matching TRBD1 (5 bases). With 2 bases removed from V and 1 base from J, the gap between germline ends came to 20 bases. This CDR3 is 18 amino acids long. From germline, CDR1 is SEHNR and CDR2 FQNEAQ (reference sequence). The CDR3 here is CASSLRVVTWGPQETQYF. CDR3 in DNA: TGTGCCAGCAGCTTACGGGTGGTGACGTGGGGCCCCCAAGAGACCCAGTACTTC.

The V call is TRBV7-2, the J call TRBJ2-7; no definite D call. From germline, CDR1 is SGHTA and CDR2 FQGNSA. There are 13 residues in the CDR3. V was shortened by 1 base and J by 6 bases, with 10 bases between the two germline ends. The DNA for the CDR3 is TGTGCCAGCAGCTTAGAACTGGTTTCCGAGCAGTACTTC. It translates to CASSLELVSEQYF. The full variable domain, in which reference TRBV7-2 and TRBJ2-7 provide the parts outside the CDR3, is GAGVSQSPSNKVTEKGKDVELRCDPISGHTALYWYRQSLGQGLEFLIYFQGNSAPDKSGLPSDRFSAERTGGSVSTLTIQRTQQEDSAVYLCASSLELVSEQYFGPGTRLTVT.

The table lists this clonotype with a few counts. Without the conserved terminal phenylalanine or tryptophan, this CDR3 likely stems from a read error. No DNA is shown, since the ends of the CDR3 on it are uncertain; the CDR3 is the one TCRdb lists. CDR3 sequence: CASSSSRRQDPP. V gene TRBV7-2 combines with J gene TRBJ1-4. Germline V CDR1 and CDR2: SGHTA, FQGNSA. The CDR3 adds up to 12 amino acids, both ends counted.

Many counts were recorded for this clonotype. The gene calls are TRBV7-7 and TRBJ1-1; 9 bases line up with TRBD1. The CDR3 loop spans 19 amino acids. The J segment lost 3 bases and the V segment lost 4 bases, leaving 18 bases of the junction unmatched. CDR1 is SSHAT, CDR2 FNYEAQ, per germline (reference sequence). The CDR3 sequence: CASSSYRPRTGAYDTEAFF. Here the CDR3 DNA reads TGTGCCAGCAGCTCTTATAGGCCGCGGACAGGGGCGTATGACACTGAAGCTTTCTTT.

This clonotype showed up many times. This chain connects TRBV7-2 to TRBJ1-6; 9 bases are shared with TRBD1. Trimming cost V 5 bases and J 2 bases; bases outside gene matches: 7. Germline assignment: CDR1 SGHTA and CDR2 FQGNSA. This CDR3 is 17 amino acids long. The CDR3 coding sequence is TGTGCCAGCAGCCGGTGGGGACAGGGCCCCTATAATTCACCCCTCCACTTT. Residues: CASSRWGQGPYNSPLHF.

This clonotype turned up a few times. The chain joins TRBV7-6 to TRBJ2-1, with 9 bases that match TRBD2. The CDR3 contains 14 residues. CDR1 is SGHVS and CDR2 is FNYEAQ in the germline V gene. With 5 bases clipped from V and 6 bases from J, the junction kept 5 bases outside the gene matches. Here the CDR3 DNA reads TGTGCCAGCAGCATTACTAGCGGGCTCAATGAGCAGTTCTTC. Its protein product is CASSITSGLNEQFF. The complete variable domain, with remaining parts taken from reference TRBV7-6 and TRBJ2-1, reads GAGVSQSPRYKVTKRGQDVALRCDPISGHVSLYWYRQALGQGPEFLTYFNYEAQQDKSGLPNDRFSAERPEGSISTLTIQRTEQRDSAMYRCASSITSGLNEQFFGPGTRLTVL.

This clonotype was observed at least ten times. The V call is TRBV9, the J call TRBJ2-5, with TRBD2 matching over 7 bases. There are 15 residues in the CDR3. Looked up from germline, CDR1 is SGDLS and CDR2 is YYNGEE. The J segment lost 5 bases and the V segment lost 0 bases, leaving 7 bases of the junction unmatched. The CDR3 nucleotides are TGTGCCAGCAGCGTAGTCTGGGGGGGTCAGGAGACCCAGTACTTC. It translates to CASSVVWGGQETQYF.

The V gene is TRBV27, the J gene TRBJ2-1; D is perhaps TRBD2 (7 bases). This CDR3 has 14 residues. Germline V gene data show CDR1 as MNHEY and CDR2 as SMNVEV (reference sequence). V gave up 3 bases and J gave up 8 bases, with 14 bases separating them. CDR3 region: CASSFLQGGDEQFF. The DNA of the CDR3 is TGTGCCAGCAGTTTTTTACAGGGAGGGGATGAGCAGTTCTTC.

The chain joins TRBV19 to TRBJ2-5, with 10 bases that match TRBD1. After removal of 6 bases from V and 5 bases from J, the junction contained 9 bases not matched to a gene. The germline gives CDR1 LNHDA, CDR2 SQIVND (reference sequence). The length of the CDR3 is 15 residues. The CDR3 bases are TGTGCCAGTAGGGAGACAGGGGGCTTTAAGGAGACCCAGTACTTC. Translated: CASRETGGFKETQYF. The full variable domain, its missing parts supplied by reference TRBV19 and TRBJ2-5, is DGGITQSPKYLFRKEGQNVTLSCEQNLNHDAMYWYRQDPGQGLRLIYYSQIVNDFQKGDIAEGYSVSREKKESFPLTVTSAQKNPTAFYLCASRETGGFKETQYFGPGTRLLVL.

This clonotype was recorded at least ten times. The chain employs TRBV7-6 and TRBJ2-2; D uncertain. This CDR3 is 13 amino acids long. V was shortened by 2 bases and J by 5 bases, with 6 bases between the two germline ends. Germline CDR1 reads SGHVS; CDR2 reads FNYEAQ. The CDR3: CASSLSRTGELFF. The CDR3 nucleotides read TGTGCCAGCAGCTTATCAAGGACCGGGGAGCTGTTTTTT.

This clonotype showed up just a few times. The V call is TRBV7-9, the J call TRBJ2-5; D gene uncertain. The CDR3 extends over 11 amino acids. The V end was cut by 8 bases, the J end by 5 bases, with 9 bases between. Germline assignment: CDR1 SEHNR and CDR2 FQNEAQ (reference sequence). CDR3 sequence reads: CASVTIETQYF. CDR3 coding DNA: TGTGCCAGCGTTACTATTGAGACCCAGTACTTC.

V and J are TRBV5-5 and TRBJ1-4; D remains ambiguous. The CDR3 has 12 amino acids. Trimming pared 2 bases from V and 5 bases from J, leaving 4 bases between. Germline V gene lookup returns CDR1 SGHKS and CDR2 YYEKEE (reference sequence). This CDR3 is CASSFQNEKLFF. The CDR3 region has the DNA TGTGCCAGCAGCTTCCAGAATGAAAAACTGTTTTTT.

The gene calls are TRBV20-1 and TRBJ2-1; 8 bases match TRBD1. CDR3 length: 14 residues. CDR1 is DFQATT, CDR2 SNEGSKA, per germline (reference sequence). The V and J ends lost 4 bases and 0 bases, in that order; junction bases with no gene match: 2. For the CDR3, the DNA is TGCAGTGCTAATACAGGGGGCTCCTACAATGAGCAGTTCTTC. Translated: CSANTGGSYNEQFF.

The CDR3 here is CSARDSSGRQLETQYF. As DNA, the CDR3 is TGCAGTGCTAGAGATAGCTCCGGAAGACAGCTAGAGACCCAGTACTTC. This chain joins TRBV20-1 and TRBJ2-5; TRBD1 might be the D (5 bases). Looked up from germline, CDR1 is DFQATT and CDR2 is SNEGSKA (reference sequence). The V and J ends lost 0 bases and 4 bases respectively, with 18 bases between them. The CDR3 runs 16 residues.

This clonotype was observed a few times. V gene TRBV4-2 combines with J gene TRBJ2-5; 9 bases agree with TRBD1. Germline V gene lookup returns CDR1 LGHNA and CDR2 YNFKEQ. The CDR3 spans 14 residues. J was trimmed by 7 bases and V by 2 bases; bases with no gene match: 5. The CDR3 here is CASSQRQGEGTQYF. CDR3 nucleotides: TGTGCCAGCAGCCAACGACAGGGGGAAGGGACCCAGTACTTC.

In regard to this clonotype: Just one base apart from a much larger clone, this may be a read error. This rearrangement joins TRBV25-1 to TRBJ1-6; 9 bases agree with TRBD1. Germline values: CDR1 MGHDK, CDR2 SYGVNS. V lost 1 base to trimming and J lost 9 bases; unmatched junction nucleotides: 7. CDR3 length: 16 amino acids. The CDR3 is CASSEWAGTGSSPLHF. The CDR3 region has the DNA TGTGCCAGCAGTGAATGGGCCGGGACAGGGAGTTCACCCCTCCACTTT.

This clonotype occurred many times. This sequence joins TRBV7-8 and TRBJ2-1; D might be TRBD1 or TRBD2, each matching 6 bases. V was pared by 8 bases and J by 7 bases, with 15 bases between. CDR3 length: 13 amino acids. Germline V CDR1 and CDR2: SGHVS, FQNEAQ. This CDR3 reads CASGGLSGNEQFF. The CDR3 DNA sequence: TGTGCCAGCGGGGGGCTTTCGGGGAATGAGCAGTTCTTC. Full variable domain (outside the CDR3, taken from reference TRBV7-8 and TRBJ2-1): GAGVSQSPRYKVAKRGQDVALRCDPISGHVSLFWYQQALGQGPEFLTYFQNEAQLDKSGLPSDRFFAERPEGSVSTLKIQRTQQEDSAVYLCASGGLSGNEQFFGPGTRLTVL.

V and J are TRBV7-4 and TRBJ2-3, with TRBD2 identical over 11 bases. Germline-derived CDR1 and CDR2 are SGHVT and SQSDAQ. The length of the CDR3 is 17 residues. The J segment lost 0 bases and the V segment lost 5 bases, leaving 7 bases of the junction unmatched. The CDR3 spells CASSDTTSGGSTDTQYF. In DNA form, the CDR3 reads TGTGCCAGCAGCGACACCACTAGCGGGGGAAGCACAGATACGCAGTATTTT. Full variable domain (rest looked up from reference TRBV7-4 and TRBJ2-3): GAGVSQSPRYKVAKRGRDVALRCDSISGHVTLYWYRQTLGQGSEVLTYSQSDAQRDKSGRPSGRFSAERPERSVSTLKIQRTEQGDSAVYLCASSDTTSGGSTDTQYFGPGTRLTVL.

This clonotype was seen many times. This chain links TRBV28 with TRBJ2-7; tentative D call: TRBD1 (6 bases). The V gene lost 3 bases and the J gene lost 12 bases, with 15 bases spanning the gap. CDR3 size: 12 residues. Looked up from germline, CDR1 is MDHEN and CDR2 is SYDVKM. The CDR3 region has the DNA TGTGCCAGCAGTTTGATTGGGCAGGGGCTGTACTTC. It yields the protein CASSLIGQGLYF.

This clonotype was counted ten times or more. The chain links TRBV20-1 to TRBJ2-4, with a weak D call TRBD2 (6 bases). This CDR3 region has 14 residues. The germline gives CDR1 DFQATT, CDR2 SNEGSKA (reference sequence). V was shortened by 4 bases and J by 6 bases, with 16 bases between the two germline ends. CDR3 in DNA: TGCAGTGCTACCGGGGCAATGGGGGGAAACATTCAGTACTTC. Protein product: CSATGAMGGNIQYF.

The V call is TRBV4-2, the J call TRBJ1-4; 7 nucleotides line up with TRBD1. J was trimmed by 6 bases and V by 2 bases; bases with no gene match: 9. Germline V gene lookup returns CDR1 LGHNA and CDR2 YNFKEQ. The CDR3 consists of 16 residues. For the CDR3, the DNA is TGTGCCAGCAGCCAAACTTCAGGGGGAAGGGATGAAAAACTGTTTTTT. Amino acids: CASSQTSGGRDEKLFF.